The clone carrying this TCR beta chain occurred once. Enrolled during active infection, Seattle patients were then followed longitudinally. The sample belongs to a study of blood T cell repertoires in COVID-19. Study-level background: Acute and convalescent COVID-19 samples came from the United States, Italy and Spain. Sources were T cells, B-cell-depleted T cells, or PBMCs; the material itself was cDNA or gDNA.

The length of the CDR3 is 18 residues. From germline, CDR1 is SGDLS and CDR2 YYNGEE. V lost 0 bases and J lost 3; bases outside the gene matches: 7. Authors' analysis steps: Amplified reference gene primers provided the basis for estimating nucleated cell counts. Assay used: immunoSEQ multiplex PCR; TCRdb lists only in-frame clones, some missing. V, J and clone size are taken as reported in that table, and D and trimming were inferred from the DNA itself. Of roughly 150,000 clones in the sample, around 90% are singletons; the top ten hold 2.5% to 3%. The V gene is TRBV9, the J gene TRBJ2-1, with 12 bases fitting TRBD2. This clonotype was sampled from a woman of 80 years or more with COVID-19, enrolled during active disease. The sequenced material came from peripheral blood. The CDR3 nucleotides are TGTGCCAGCAGCGTAGGACTAGCGGGAGACCTCCTCTACAATGAGCAGTTCTTC. Amino acids: CASSVGLAGDLLYNEQFF.